This T cell receptor (beta chain) was sequenced during a study of T cells in narcolepsy. Study-wide context: Patients with NT1 or NT2 and healthy control donors were enrolled.

V lost 0 bases and J lost 4, with 13 bases in between. CDR3 length: 16 residues. The germline V gene encodes CDR1 SGDLS and CDR2 YYNGEE. Method: immunoSEQ multiplex PCR; TCRdb's copy keeps in-frame clones and lacks some. The sample has about 25,000 clones, around 85% seen once. About this clone: Antigen unknown.

Regarding the study as a whole: Healthy controls reportedly lacked the autoreactive clonotypes serially found in patients' blood. Same-patient CSF and blood CD4+ T cell clonotypes included HCRT-specific and TRIB2-specific autoreactive ones. No autoreactive T cell clone sequences appeared in some memory CD4+ repertoires.

The chain carries TRBV9 and TRBJ2-2; TRBD2 might be the D (5 bases). The sample taken for sequencing was CD45RA- memory CD4+ T cells from PBMCs. The receptor comes from a human donor with narcolepsy. The CDR3 DNA reads as TGTGCCAGCAGCGTAGGACTACTACCCTCCACCGGGGAGCTGTTTTTT. It is translated as CASSVGLLPSTGELFF. Together with reference TRBV9 and TRBJ2-2, the CDR3 gives the full variable domain: DSGVTQTPKHLITATGQRVTLRCSPRSGDLSVYWYQQSLDQGLQFLIQYYNGEERAKGNILERFSAQQFPDLHSELNLSSLELGDSALYFCASSVGLLPSTGELFFGEGSRLTVL.